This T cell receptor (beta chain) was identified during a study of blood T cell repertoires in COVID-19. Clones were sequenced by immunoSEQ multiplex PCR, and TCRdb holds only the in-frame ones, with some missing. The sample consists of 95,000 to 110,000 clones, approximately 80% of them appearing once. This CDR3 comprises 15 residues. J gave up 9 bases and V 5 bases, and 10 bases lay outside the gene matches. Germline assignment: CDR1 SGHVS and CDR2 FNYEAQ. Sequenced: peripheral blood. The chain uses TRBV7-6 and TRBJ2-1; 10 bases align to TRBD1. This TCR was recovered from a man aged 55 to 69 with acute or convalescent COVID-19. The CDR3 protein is CASSPGQGLVSEQFF. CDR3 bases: TGTGCCAGCAGCCCGGGACAGGGGCTGGTTAGTGAGCAGTTCTTC.